The 18 T cell receptor beta chains given below trace back to one sample, sequenced in a study of blood T cell repertoires in COVID-19. Repertoires were generated with immunoSEQ multiplex PCR, while TCRdb's copy carries only in-frame clones and drops some. The sample gives 70,000 to 100,000 clones, less than 90% of which show up once; 1.2% is in the top ten. What was sequenced was peripheral blood. The receptors were gathered from a man at least 80 years old with active or convalescent COVID-19.

The V and J genes are TRBV6-5 and TRBJ1-5; TRBD1 matches at 10 bases. V lost 6 bases, J lost 6 bases, and 5 bases stayed unmatched. Per the germline V gene, CDR1 is MNHEY and CDR2 is SVGAGI. The CDR3 runs to 14 residues. The CDR3 DNA sequence: TGTGCCAGCAGACCGACAGGGGGCGTTCAGCCCCAGCATTTT. Protein sequence: CASRPTGGVQPQHF.

V gene TRBV6-5 combines with J gene TRBJ1-6; the D is unclear. Trimming took 0 bases from V and 7 from J, leaving 10 bases between them. The germline V gene encodes CDR1 MNHEY and CDR2 SVGAGI. The CDR3 is 15 amino acids. The CDR3 bases are TGTGCCAGCAGTTACTCTTCCCGCGGGAATTCACCCCTCCACTTT. Protein sequence: CASSYSSRGNSPLHF.

This rearrangement joins TRBV5-8 to TRBJ1-5, with D possibly being TRBD1 (6 bases). Germline CDR1 is SGHTS and CDR2 is YDEGEE. This CDR3 contains 13 residues. V lost 5 bases, J lost 6 bases, and 12 bases lay in between. The CDR3 DNA reads as TGTGCCAGCAGAGAGGGACATTTTCAGCCCCAGCATTTT. Protein sequence: CASREGHFQPQHF.

The chain links TRBV3-1 (or the pseudogene TRBV3-2) to TRBJ2-3; D gene unclear. The germline V and J ends were trimmed by 2 bases and 5 bases, with 8 bases remaining between them. The CDR3 totals 13 residues. Germline CDR1 reads LGHDT; CDR2 reads YNNKEL (reference sequence). The CDR3 nucleotides are TGTGCCAGCAGCCAACTAATTGGAGATACGCAGTATTTT. It encodes CASSQLIGDTQYF.

The rearrangement links TRBV9 to TRBJ1-1; D is undetermined. The CDR3 has 14 residues. Trimming removed 4 bases from V and 1 base from J, with 11 bases in between. CDR1 is SGDLS and CDR2 is YYNGEE in the germline V gene. The CDR3 DNA reads as TGTGCCAGCAGCCTGCGACCGGGGAACACTGAAGCTTTCTTT. Amino acid sequence: CASSLRPGNTEAFF.

The chain has TRBV5-3 and TRBJ2-1, with 14 bases identical to TRBD2. TRBV5-3 carries the ORF label, with uncertain function. V was clipped by 0 bases and J by 4 bases; unmatched bases: 3. This CDR3 spans 17 amino acids. The CDR3 protein is CARSLGLAGGRYNEQFF. The CDR3 bases are TGTGCCAGAAGCTTGGGACTAGCGGGAGGGAGGTACAATGAGCAGTTCTTC.

The chain couples TRBV7-8 to TRBJ2-4; perhaps TRBD1 as D (6 bases). The CDR3 length is 14 residues. Trimming took 5 bases from V and 7 from J, leaving 15 bases between them. Germline assignment: CDR1 SGHVS and CDR2 FQNEAQ. CDR3 in amino acids: CASSPRGGGNIQYF. In DNA form, the CDR3 reads TGTGCCAGCAGCCCCAGGGGTGGCGGTAACATTCAGTACTTC.

V usage is TRBV6-5 and J usage is TRBJ1-3; 7 bases map to TRBD1. V trimming: 10 bases; J trimming: 2 bases; junction bases outside the gene matches: 5. The CDR3 length is 13 residues. Per germline, CDR1 MNHEY and CDR2 SVGAGI. The DNA for the CDR3 is TGTGCCACGACAGGGACGGCTGGAAACACCATATATTTT. The encoded protein is CATTGTAGNTIYF.

This clone was picked up one time. This sequence joins TRBV5-1 and TRBJ1-1; the D gene is possibly TRBD1 (5 bases). Trimming removed 0 bases at V and 2 bases at J, with 11 bases between. CDR1 is SGHRS and CDR2 is YFSETQ in the germline V gene. The CDR3 extends over 15 amino acids. In nucleotides, the CDR3 is TGCGCCAGCAGCTTGGTGCAGGGAACTAACACTGAAGCTTTCTTT. The encoded protein is CASSLVQGTNTEAFF.

The V gene is TRBV29-1, the J gene TRBJ1-1; no reliable D call. The V gene's germline CDR1 is SQVTM and CDR2 ANQGSEA. The CDR3 totals 14 residues. V was shortened by 4 bases and J by 2 bases, with 14 bases between the two germline ends. The CDR3 protein is CSVGPRLSNTEAFF. The CDR3 nucleotides are TGCAGCGTTGGACCCAGGTTAAGTAACACTGAAGCTTTCTTT.

The chain combines TRBV7-9 with TRBJ2-1; D is ambiguous. This CDR3 is 17 amino acids long. CDR1 is SEHNR and CDR2 is FQNEAQ in the germline V gene (reference sequence). V lost 2 bases and J lost 0, with 14 bases in between. The CDR3 region has the DNA TGTGCCAGCAGCTTACCATCAGAGCTAGGCTCCTACAATGAGCAGTTCTTC. Translation: CASSLPSELGSYNEQFF. The full variable domain, in which reference TRBV7-9 and TRBJ2-1 provide the parts outside the CDR3, is DTGVSQNPRHKITKRGQNVTFRCDPISEHNRLYWYRQTLGQGPEFLTYFQNEAQLEKSRLLSDRFSAERPKGSFSTLEIQRTEQGDSAMYLCASSLPSELGSYNEQFFGPGTRLTVL.

CDR3 loop: CASSEAPAGGYEQYF. As DNA, the CDR3 is TGTGCCAGCAGTGAAGCGCCTGCGGGAGGATACGAGCAGTACTTC. V gene TRBV6-1 combines with J gene TRBJ2-7; TRBD2 matches 8 bases. Germline V CDR1 and CDR2: MNHNS, SASEGT. V trimming: 0 bases; J trimming: 4 bases; junction bases outside the gene matches: 5. This CDR3 region has 15 residues.

Only one count was recorded for this clone. The J gene is TRBJ2-5, the V gene TRBV5-8, with D perhaps matching TRBD1 (5 bases). The ends were cut back, 2 bases at V and 2 bases at J, with 19 bases in the middle. Germline CDR1 SGHTS, CDR2 YDEGEE. This CDR3 has 17 residues. CDR3 in DNA: TGTGCCAGCAGCTTCTTTGGCGCAGGGTTGCGGCAAGAGACCCAGTACTTC. Its protein product is CASSFFGAGLRQETQYF.

This chain links TRBV6-6 with TRBJ2-5; 11 nucleotides align to TRBD2. CDR3 length equals 14 residues. The J segment lost 3 bases and the V segment lost 10 bases, leaving 7 bases of the junction unmatched. CDR1 is MNHNY, CDR2 SVGAGI, per germline (reference sequence). This chain's CDR3 is CATFAGLAEETQYF. CDR3 nucleotides: TGTGCCACCTTTGCGGGACTAGCGGAAGAGACCCAGTACTTC.

This chain uses TRBV6-5 with TRBJ2-2; 9 nucleotides line up with TRBD1. This CDR3 region has 16 residues. The germline V gene has CDR1 MNHEY and CDR2 SVGAGI. The V segment lost 0 bases and the J segment 6 bases; nucleotides outside the gene matches: 5. CDR3 sequence: CASSYSSGTGPGELFF. CDR3 coding DNA: TGTGCCAGCAGTTACTCCTCCGGGACAGGGCCCGGGGAGCTGTTTTTT.

J is TRBJ2-3 and V is TRBV21-1; the D call in the table, TRBD2, was not verified against the DNA. TRBV21-1 is assigned pseudogene status. CDR3 length equals 18 residues. CDR3 coding DNA: TGTGCCAGCAGCACCCCTCCGGGACTAGCGGAGGGGGGAGATACGCAGTATTTT. This encodes CASSTPPGLAEGGDTQYF.

The V call is TRBV3-1 (or the pseudogene TRBV3-2), the J call TRBJ2-1, with TRBD2 as a possible D gene (6 bases). Deletions cut 2 bases from V and 3 bases from J, with 8 bases between. This CDR3 has 14 amino acids. Germline lookup yields CDR1 LGHDT and CDR2 YNNKEL (reference sequence). The CDR3 coding sequence is TGTGCCAGCAGCCAAAGGCGGGGCTACAATGAGCAGTTCTTC. This translates into CASSQRRGYNEQFF.

This rearrangement joins TRBV6-1 to TRBJ2-7; 7 bases align to TRBD2. V was pared by 0 bases and J by 2 bases, with 7 bases of the junction left unmatched. Germline V gene sequence: CDR1 MNHNS, CDR2 SASEGT. The CDR3 spans 16 residues. CDR3 sequence (DNA): TGTGCCAGCAGTGAAGCCGGGACTACGTTTACCTACGAGCAGTACTTC. This translates into CASSEAGTTFTYEQYF.